The table lists the clone carrying this T cell receptor beta chain with many counts. Its antigen is not known. Looked up from germline, CDR1 is SGHTA and CDR2 is FQGNSA. Between the trimmed V and J ends, which lost 6 bases and 3 bases, there was a span of 17 bases. The CDR3 contains 15 residues. This entry comes from a study of CD8 T cells in ankylosing spondylitis. Study findings and constraints: Disease-linked clones reportedly showed significant enrichment in matched ankylosing spondylitis synovial fluid. What appeared characteristic of ankylosing spondylitis blood was a TCR beta motif of several highly homologous variants.

Each CDR3 protein is one row after TCRdb ran MiXCR on the 5' RACE reads. Of 750,000 to 850,000 distinct CDR3 sequences in the sample, roughly 12% were seen once. The TCR sequence derives from a male donor with ankylosing spondylitis. Sequencing used blood, either unsorted or a sorted T cell fraction (not recorded which). V usage is TRBV7-2 and J usage is TRBJ2-5, with D possibly being TRBD2 (5 bases). The CDR3: CASRHLANTEETQYF. In nucleotides, the CDR3 is TGTGCCAGCAGGCATTTAGCGAACACGGAAGAGACCCAGTACTTC.